This section outlines one TCR beta chain sequence together with its context. Its antigen is as yet unknown. After isolation, RNA underwent reverse transcription to generate cDNA as the sequencing template. Here immunoSEQ multiplex PCR was the method, and the copy in TCRdb shows in-frame clones only, minus some. Here the sample spans approximately 100,000 clones, approximately 63% being singletons. The entry originates in a study of CD8+ T cells in alopecia areata. Germline CDR1 SGHTA, CDR2 FQGTGA. The CDR3 length is 13 residues. V shed 7 bases and J shed 9 bases, with 18 bases lying between them. The treatment: oral pan-JAK inhibitor, 5-10 mg twice daily. Both peripheral blood and punch biopsies of lesional scalp skin were obtained from patients who had alopecia areata. Study outcomes and limitations: Tofacitinib significantly lowered scalp clonality and expanded CD8+ clones among the top 100.

The input for sequencing was CD8+ T cells sorted from blood, taken at approximately week 60, from a patient treated with tofacitinib. This receptor was obtained from a human donor with alopecia areata. V is TRBV7-3 and J is TRBJ1-1; D is unresolved. DNA of the CDR3: TGTGCCAGCATCCACCTAGTCCTCCGAAAAGCTTTCTTT. The encoded protein is CASIHLVLRKAFF.